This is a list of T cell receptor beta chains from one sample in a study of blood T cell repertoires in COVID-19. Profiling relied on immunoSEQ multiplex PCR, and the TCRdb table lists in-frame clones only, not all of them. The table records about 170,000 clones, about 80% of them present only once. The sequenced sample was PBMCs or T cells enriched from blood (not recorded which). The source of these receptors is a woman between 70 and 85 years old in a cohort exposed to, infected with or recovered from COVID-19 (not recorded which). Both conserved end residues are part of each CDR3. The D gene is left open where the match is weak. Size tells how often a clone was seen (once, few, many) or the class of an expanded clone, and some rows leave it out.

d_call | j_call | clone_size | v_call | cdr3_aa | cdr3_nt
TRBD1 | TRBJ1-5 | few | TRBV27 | CASRWAGGAGPQHF | TGTGCCAGCAGATGGGCAGGGGGCGCGGGGCCCCAGCATTTT
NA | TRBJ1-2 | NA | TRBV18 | CASSPNQGMHGYTF | TGTGCCAGCTCACCAAATCAGGGGATGCATGGCTACACCTTC
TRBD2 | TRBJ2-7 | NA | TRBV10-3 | CAISESGLVAGAYEQYF | TGTGCCATCAGTGAGTCCGGCTTGGTAGCGGGAGCCTACGAGCAGTACTTC
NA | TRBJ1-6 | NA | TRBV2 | CASSEEGVVGSPLHF | TGTGCCAGCAGTGAAGAAGGGGTAGTGGGTTCACCCCTCCACTTT
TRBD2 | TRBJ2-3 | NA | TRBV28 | CASSLRLAGSTDTQYF | TGTGCCAGCAGTTTGCGACTAGCGGGAAGCACAGATACGCAGTATTTT
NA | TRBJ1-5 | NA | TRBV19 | CASNLEAGTMRQPQHF | TGTGCCAGTAACCTAGAAGCCGGGACAATGAGGCAGCCCCAGCATTTT
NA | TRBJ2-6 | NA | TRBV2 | CATPSSPVSGANVLTF | TGTGCCACCCCTTCCTCCCCCGTCTCTGGGGCCAACGTCCTGACTTTC
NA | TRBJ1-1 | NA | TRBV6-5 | CASSWGDVRDTEAFF | TGTGCCAGCAGTTGGGGGGATGTGAGGGACACTGAAGCTTTCTTT
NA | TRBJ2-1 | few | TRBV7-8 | CASSSRRENEQFF | TGTGCCAGCAGCAGCAGGAGGGAAAATGAGCAGTTCTTC
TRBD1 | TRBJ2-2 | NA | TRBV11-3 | CASGSGTGHTGELFF | TGTGCCAGCGGTTCCGGGACAGGGCACACCGGGGAGCTGTTTTTT
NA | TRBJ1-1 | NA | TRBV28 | CASSINTEAFF | TGTGCCAGCAGTATAAACACTGAAGCTTTCTTT
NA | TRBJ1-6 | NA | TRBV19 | CASSSSGASPLHF | TGTGCCAGTAGTAGTTCAGGGGCTTCACCCCTCCACTTT
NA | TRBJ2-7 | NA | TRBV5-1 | CASSLAPRSGRPYEQYF | TGCGCCAGCAGCTTGGCCCCCCGGAGCGGCAGACCCTACGAGCAGTACTTC
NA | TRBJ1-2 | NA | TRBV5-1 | CASTPAGQGLYGYTF | TGCGCCAGCACCCCGGCGGGGCAGGGACTCTATGGCTACACCTTC
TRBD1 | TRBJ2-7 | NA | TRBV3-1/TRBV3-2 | CASSQGTGAYEQYF | TGTGCCAGCAGCCAAGGGACAGGGGCCTACGAGCAGTACTTC
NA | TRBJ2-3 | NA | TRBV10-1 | CASSGRRGDTQYF | TGCGCCAGCAGCGGACGCCGGGGAGATACGCAGTATTTT
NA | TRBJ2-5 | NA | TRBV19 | CASSGAGVRETQYF | TGTGCCAGTAGTGGTGCCGGGGTCCGGGAGACCCAGTACTTC
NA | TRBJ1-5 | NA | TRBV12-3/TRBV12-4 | CASSAGNQPQHF | TGTGCCAGCAGTGCGGGAAATCAGCCCCAGCATTTT
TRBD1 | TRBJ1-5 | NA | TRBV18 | CASSRTGAREPQHF | TGTGCCAGCTCACGTACAGGGGCGCGTGAGCCCCAGCATTTT
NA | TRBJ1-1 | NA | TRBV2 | CASMTQSGTEAFF | TGTGCCAGCATGACACAGAGCGGGACAGAAGCTTTCTTT
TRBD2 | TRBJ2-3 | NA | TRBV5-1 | CASSPSSGRARDTQYF | TGCGCCAGCAGCCCCTCGAGCGGGAGGGCGAGAGATACGCAGTATTTT
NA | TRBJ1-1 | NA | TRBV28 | CASSLGSSEAFF | TGTGCCAGCAGTTTAGGGAGTTCTGAAGCTTTCTTT
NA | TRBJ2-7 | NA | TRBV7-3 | CASSPGSGSIYEQYF | TGTGCCAGCAGCCCCGGGTCGGGATCTATCTACGAGCAGTACTTC
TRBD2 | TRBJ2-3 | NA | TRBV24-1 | CATSDPGGGDTQYF | TGTGCCACCAGTGACCCTGGCGGGGGAGATACGCAGTATTTT
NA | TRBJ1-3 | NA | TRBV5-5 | CASSLWGRIGNTIYF | TGTGCCAGCAGCTTGTGGGGGCGCATCGGAAACACCATATATTTT
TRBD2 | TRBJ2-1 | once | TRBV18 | CASSPGLASFNEQFF | TGTGCCAGCTCACCGGGACTAGCTAGTTTCAATGAGCAGTTCTTC
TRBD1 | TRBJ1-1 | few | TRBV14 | CASSQWTGSTEAFF | TGTGCCAGCAGCCAGTGGACAGGGAGCACTGAAGCTTTCTTT
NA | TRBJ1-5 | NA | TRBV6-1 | CASSDQVRNQPQHF | TGTGCCAGCAGTGATCAGGTCCGCAATCAGCCCCAGCATTTT
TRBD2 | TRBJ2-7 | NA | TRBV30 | CAWSPGWGSGRAYEQYF | TGTGCCTGGAGCCCGGGTTGGGGGAGCGGGAGGGCCTACGAGCAGTACTTC
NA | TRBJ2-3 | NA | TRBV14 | CASSQFNLDTQYF | TGTGCCAGCAGCCAATTCAATTTAGATACGCAGTATTTT
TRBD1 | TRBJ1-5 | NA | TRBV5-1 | CASSPGTGEANQPQHF | TGCGCCAGCAGCCCCGGGACAGGGGAGGCTAATCAGCCCCAGCATTTT
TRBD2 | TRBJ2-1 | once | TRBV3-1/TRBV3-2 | CASSQPGGMAYNEQFF | TGTGCCAGCAGCCAACCGGGGGGGATGGCCTACAATGAGCAGTTCTTC
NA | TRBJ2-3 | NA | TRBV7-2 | CASSLVGGFTDTQYF | TGTGCCAGCAGCTTAGTGGGAGGCTTCACAGATACGCAGTATTTT
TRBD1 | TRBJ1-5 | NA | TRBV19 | CASTTTGEDQPQHF | TGTGCCAGTACCACGACAGGGGAGGATCAGCCCCAGCATTTT
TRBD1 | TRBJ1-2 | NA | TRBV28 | CASNLPGQGYGYTF | TGTGCCAGCAACCTCCCGGGACAGGGTTATGGCTACACCTTC
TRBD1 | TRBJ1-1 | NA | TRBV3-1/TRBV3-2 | CASSQEGNRGLNTEAFF | TGTGCCAGCAGCCAAGAAGGTAACAGGGGATTGAACACTGAAGCTTTCTTT
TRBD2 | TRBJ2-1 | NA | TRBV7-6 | CASSHLAGDNEQFF | TGTGCCAGCAGCCACCTAGCGGGGGACAATGAGCAGTTCTTC
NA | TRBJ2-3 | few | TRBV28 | CASSLSTGRNTDTQYF | TGTGCCAGCAGTTTATCGACAGGTCGGAACACAGATACGCAGTATTTT
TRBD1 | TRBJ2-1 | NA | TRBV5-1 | CASSSGTGGSYNEQFF | TGCGCCAGCAGCTCCGGGACAGGGGGTTCCTACAATGAGCAGTTCTTC
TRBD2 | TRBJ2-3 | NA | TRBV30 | CAWSVGLAGPTDTQYF | TGTGCCTGGAGTGTCGGACTAGCGGGACCCACAGATACGCAGTATTTT